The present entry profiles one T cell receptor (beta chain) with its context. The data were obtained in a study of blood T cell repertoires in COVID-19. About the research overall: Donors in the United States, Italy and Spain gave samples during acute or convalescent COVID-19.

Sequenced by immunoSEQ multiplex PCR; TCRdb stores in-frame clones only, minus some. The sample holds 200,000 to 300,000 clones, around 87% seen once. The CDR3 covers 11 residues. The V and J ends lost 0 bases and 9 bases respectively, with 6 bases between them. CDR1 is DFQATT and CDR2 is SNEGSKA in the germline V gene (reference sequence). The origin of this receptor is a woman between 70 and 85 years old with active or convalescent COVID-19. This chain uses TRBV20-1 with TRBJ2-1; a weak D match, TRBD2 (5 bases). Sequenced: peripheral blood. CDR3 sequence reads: CSARDLAEQFF. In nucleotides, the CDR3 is TGCAGTGCTAGAGACCTAGCTGAGCAGTTCTTC.